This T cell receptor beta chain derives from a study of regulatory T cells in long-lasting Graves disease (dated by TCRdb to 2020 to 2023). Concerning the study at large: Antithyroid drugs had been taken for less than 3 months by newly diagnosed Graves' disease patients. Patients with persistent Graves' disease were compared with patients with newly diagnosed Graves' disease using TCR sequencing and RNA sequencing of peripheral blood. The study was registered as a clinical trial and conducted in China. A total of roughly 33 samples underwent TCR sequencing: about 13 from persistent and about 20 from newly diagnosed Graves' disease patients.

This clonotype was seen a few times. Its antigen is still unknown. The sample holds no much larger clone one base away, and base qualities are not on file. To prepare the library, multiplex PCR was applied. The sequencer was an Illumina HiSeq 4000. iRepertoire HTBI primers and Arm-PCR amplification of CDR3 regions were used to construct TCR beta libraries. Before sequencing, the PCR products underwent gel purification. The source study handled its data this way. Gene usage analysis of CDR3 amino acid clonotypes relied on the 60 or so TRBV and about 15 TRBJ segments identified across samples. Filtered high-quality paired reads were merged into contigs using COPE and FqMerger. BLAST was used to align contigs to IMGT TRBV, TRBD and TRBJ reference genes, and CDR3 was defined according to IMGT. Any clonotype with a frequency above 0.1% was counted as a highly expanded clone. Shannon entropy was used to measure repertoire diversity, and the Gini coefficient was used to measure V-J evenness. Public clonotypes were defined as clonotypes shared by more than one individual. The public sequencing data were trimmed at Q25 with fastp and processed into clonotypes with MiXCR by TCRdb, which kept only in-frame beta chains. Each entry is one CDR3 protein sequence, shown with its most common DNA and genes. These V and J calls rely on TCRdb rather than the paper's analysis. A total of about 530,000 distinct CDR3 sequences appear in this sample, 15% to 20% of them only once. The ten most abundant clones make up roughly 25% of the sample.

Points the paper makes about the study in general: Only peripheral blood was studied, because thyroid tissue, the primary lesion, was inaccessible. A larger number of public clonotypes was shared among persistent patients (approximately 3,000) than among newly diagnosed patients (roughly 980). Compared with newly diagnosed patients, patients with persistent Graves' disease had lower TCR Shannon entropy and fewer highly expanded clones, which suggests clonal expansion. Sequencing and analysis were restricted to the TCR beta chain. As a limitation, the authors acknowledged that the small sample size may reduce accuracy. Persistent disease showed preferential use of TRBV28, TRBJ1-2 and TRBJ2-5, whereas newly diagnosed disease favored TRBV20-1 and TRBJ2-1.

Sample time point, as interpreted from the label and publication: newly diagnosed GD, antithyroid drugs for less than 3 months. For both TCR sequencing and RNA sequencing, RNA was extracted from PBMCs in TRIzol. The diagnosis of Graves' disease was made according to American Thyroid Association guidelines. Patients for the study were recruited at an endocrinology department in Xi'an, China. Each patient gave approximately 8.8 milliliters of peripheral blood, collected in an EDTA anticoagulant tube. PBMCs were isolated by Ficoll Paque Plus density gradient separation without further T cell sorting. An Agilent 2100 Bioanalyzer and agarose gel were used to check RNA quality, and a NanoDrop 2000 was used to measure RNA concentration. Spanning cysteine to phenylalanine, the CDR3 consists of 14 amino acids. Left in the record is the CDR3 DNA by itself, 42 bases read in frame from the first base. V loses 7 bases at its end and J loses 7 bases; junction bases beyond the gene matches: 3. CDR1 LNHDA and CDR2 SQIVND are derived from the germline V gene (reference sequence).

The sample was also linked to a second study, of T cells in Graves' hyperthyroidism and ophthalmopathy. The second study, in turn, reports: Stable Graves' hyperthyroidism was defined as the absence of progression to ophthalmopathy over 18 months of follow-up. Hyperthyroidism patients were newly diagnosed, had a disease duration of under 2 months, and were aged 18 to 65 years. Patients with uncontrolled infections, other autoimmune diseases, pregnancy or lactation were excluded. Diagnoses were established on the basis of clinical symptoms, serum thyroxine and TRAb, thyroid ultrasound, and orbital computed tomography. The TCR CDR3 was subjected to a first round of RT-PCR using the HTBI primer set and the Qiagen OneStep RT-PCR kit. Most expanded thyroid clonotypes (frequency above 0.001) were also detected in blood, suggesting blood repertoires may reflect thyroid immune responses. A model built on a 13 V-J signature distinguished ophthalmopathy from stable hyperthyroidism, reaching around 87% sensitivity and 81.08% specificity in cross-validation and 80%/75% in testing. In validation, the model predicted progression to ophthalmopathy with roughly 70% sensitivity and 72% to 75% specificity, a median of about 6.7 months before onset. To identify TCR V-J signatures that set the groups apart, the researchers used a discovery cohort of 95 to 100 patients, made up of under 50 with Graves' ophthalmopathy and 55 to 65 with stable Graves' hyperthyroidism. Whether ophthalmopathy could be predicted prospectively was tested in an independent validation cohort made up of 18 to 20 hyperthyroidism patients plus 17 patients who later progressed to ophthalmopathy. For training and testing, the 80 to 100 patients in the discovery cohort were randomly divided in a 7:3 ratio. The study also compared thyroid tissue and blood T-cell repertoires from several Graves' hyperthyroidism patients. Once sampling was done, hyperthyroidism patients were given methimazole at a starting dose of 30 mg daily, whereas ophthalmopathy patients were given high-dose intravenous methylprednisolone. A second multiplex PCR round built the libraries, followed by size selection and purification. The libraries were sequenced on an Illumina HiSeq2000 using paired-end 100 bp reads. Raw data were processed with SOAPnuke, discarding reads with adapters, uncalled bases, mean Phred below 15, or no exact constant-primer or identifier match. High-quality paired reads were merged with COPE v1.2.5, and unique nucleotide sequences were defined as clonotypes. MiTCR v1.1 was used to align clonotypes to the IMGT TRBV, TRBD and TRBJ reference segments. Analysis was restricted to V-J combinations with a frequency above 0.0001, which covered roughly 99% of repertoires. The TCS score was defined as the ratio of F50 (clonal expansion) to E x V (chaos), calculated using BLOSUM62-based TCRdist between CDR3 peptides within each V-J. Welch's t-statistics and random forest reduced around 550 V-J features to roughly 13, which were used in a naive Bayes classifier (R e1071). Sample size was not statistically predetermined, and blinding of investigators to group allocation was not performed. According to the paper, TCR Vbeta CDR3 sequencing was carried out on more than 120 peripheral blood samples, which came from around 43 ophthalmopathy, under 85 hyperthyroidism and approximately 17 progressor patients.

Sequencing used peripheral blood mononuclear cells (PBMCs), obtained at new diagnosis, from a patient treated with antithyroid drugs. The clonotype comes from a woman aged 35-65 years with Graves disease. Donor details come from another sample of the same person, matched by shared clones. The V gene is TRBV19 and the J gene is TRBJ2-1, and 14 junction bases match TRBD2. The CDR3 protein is CASTGLAGGNEQFF. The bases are TGTGCCAGTACCGGACTAGCGGGGGGAAATGAGCAGTTCTTC.